This T cell receptor beta chain was sequenced during a study of T cells in Graves' hyperthyroidism and ophthalmopathy. The germline V gene encodes CDR1 MDHEN and CDR2 SYDVKM. The CDR3 sequence is 13 residues long. Trimming took 6 bases from V and 8 from J, leaving 16 bases between them. RNA transcripts were the template for amplifying TCR beta CDR3 regions. Carried out on the TCR CDR3, a first-round RT-PCR used the HTBI primer set. A single record per CDR3 protein comes from TCRdb applying MiXCR to the multiplex PCR reads. The table has over 200,000 distinct CDR3 sequences, around 16% seen once. The chain uses TRBV28 and TRBJ1-2, with D maybe TRBD1 (5 bases). This receptor was obtained from a man in his forties with Graves' hyperthyroidism. The sample consisted of blood. For the CDR3, the DNA is TGTGCCAGCAGCCGGGACCGAACTTACGGCTACACCTTC. This sequence encodes CASSRDRTYGYTF.